Below, 5 T cell receptor beta chains from the same sample are listed, as sequenced in a study of CD8 T cells in ankylosing spondylitis. General study findings and limits: Roughly eight highly homologous variants made up a TCR beta motif, and this motif appeared characteristic of ankylosing spondylitis blood.

Using its own MiXCR run on the 5' RACE reads, TCRdb lists one record per CDR3 protein. The sample lists around 890,000 distinct CDR3 sequences, 10% to 15% occurring once. These receptors' targets are unknown. The sequencing input was blood, either unsorted or a sorted T cell fraction (not recorded which). These TCRs come from a male donor with ankylosing spondylitis.

A few counts support this clonotype. This sequence joins TRBV24-1 and TRBJ2-1; possibly TRBD2 for D (7 bases). This CDR3 has 15 amino acids. CDR1 and CDR2 (germline): KGHDR, SFDVKD. Deletions cut 5 bases from V and 8 bases from J, with 18 bases between. CDR3 residues: CATSVRGAGRHEQFF. CDR3 coding DNA: TGTGCCACCAGTGTTCGGGGGGCAGGGAGGCATGAGCAGTTCTTC.

This clonotype has more than one count but fewer than ten. This chain connects TRBV7-2 to TRBJ2-1; D is tentatively TRBD1 or TRBD2 (5 bases each). V shed 2 bases and J shed 7 bases, with 9 bases lying between them. Germline lookup yields CDR1 SGHTA and CDR2 FQGNSA. The CDR3 extends over 13 amino acids. This CDR3 reads CASSLMGENEQFF. Written as DNA, the CDR3 is TGTGCCAGCAGCTTAATGGGGGAGAATGAGCAGTTCTTC.

The chain has TRBV28 and TRBJ1-5, with D possibly being TRBD1 (6 bases). The CDR3 is made up of 17 amino acids. CDR1 MDHEN and CDR2 SYDVKM come from the germline V gene. V was clipped by 6 bases and J by 2 bases, with 20 bases between them. CDR3 nucleotides: TGTGCCAGCAGCTCATACGGGGGGCCGAGCGGCAATCAGCCCCAGCATTTT. It encodes CASSSYGGPSGNQPQHF.

This clonotype has more than one count but fewer than ten. The chain links TRBV7-9 to TRBJ1-1, with a possible D match to TRBD1 (6 bases). Between the trimmed V and J ends, which lost 5 bases and 3 bases, there was a span of 10 bases. CDR1 is SEHNR and CDR2 is FQNEAQ in the germline V gene (reference sequence). This CDR3 is built from 13 residues. CDR3 DNA sequence: TGTGCCAGCAGCCGACAGGAAGACACTGAAGCTTTCTTT. Encoded protein: CASSRQEDTEAFF.

This chain uses TRBV27 with TRBJ2-1; 9 bases agree with TRBD2. Looked up from germline, CDR1 is MNHEY and CDR2 is SMNVEV (reference sequence). V lost 3 bases to trimming and J lost 8 bases; unmatched junction nucleotides: 14. The length of the CDR3 is 17 residues. CDR3 sequence reads: CASSLFFSAGGNYEQFF. The DNA for the CDR3 is TGTGCCAGCAGTTTGTTTTTTTCGGCGGGAGGGAACTATGAGCAGTTCTTC.